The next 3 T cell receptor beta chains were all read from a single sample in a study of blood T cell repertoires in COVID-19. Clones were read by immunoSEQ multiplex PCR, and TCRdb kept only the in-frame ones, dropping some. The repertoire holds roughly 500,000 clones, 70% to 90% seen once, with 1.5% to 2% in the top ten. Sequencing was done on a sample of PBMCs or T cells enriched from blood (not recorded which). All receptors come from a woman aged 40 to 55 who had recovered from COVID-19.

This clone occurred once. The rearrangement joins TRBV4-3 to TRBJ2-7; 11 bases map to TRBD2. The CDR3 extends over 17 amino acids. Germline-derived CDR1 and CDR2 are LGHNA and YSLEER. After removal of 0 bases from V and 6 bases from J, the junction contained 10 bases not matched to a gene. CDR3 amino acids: CASSQDVTSGSWSEQYF. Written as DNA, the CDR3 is TGCGCCAGCAGCCAAGATGTCACTAGCGGGAGTTGGAGCGAGCAGTACTTC.

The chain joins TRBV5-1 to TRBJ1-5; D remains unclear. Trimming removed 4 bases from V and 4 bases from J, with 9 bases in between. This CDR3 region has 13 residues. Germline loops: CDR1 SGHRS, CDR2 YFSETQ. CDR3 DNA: TGCGCCAGCAGCCTTACGGGGAATCAGCCCCAGCATTTT. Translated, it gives CASSLTGNQPQHF.

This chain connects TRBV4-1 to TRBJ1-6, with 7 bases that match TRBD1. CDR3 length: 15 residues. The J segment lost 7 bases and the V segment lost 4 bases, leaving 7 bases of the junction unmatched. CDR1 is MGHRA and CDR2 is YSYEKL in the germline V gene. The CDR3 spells CASSPLGQRNSPLHF. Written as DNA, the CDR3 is TGCGCCAGCAGCCCCCTGGGACAGAGAAATTCACCCCTCCACTTT.